The 5 T cell receptor beta chains presented below share a single source sample, sequenced in a study of cytomegalovirus exposure and HLA in healthy donors. 13 Jbeta primers and 60 Vbeta primers were used for the PCR. The protocol was immunoSEQ multiplex PCR, while the TCRdb copy is restricted to in-frame clones and leaves out a portion. The sample carries hundreds of thousands of clones, 75% to 80% recorded once. Sequenced input: PBMCs. The receptors shown here come from a male donor in good health and CMV-seronegative.

This clone has just one count. The chain carries TRBV4-2 and TRBJ1-6; D is uncertain. The CDR3 totals 14 residues. Trimming left V 0 bases short and J 7 bases short, with 7 bases between. Germline-derived CDR1 and CDR2 are LGHNA and YNFKEQ. The CDR3 loop reads CASSQDLMNSPLHF. DNA of the CDR3: TGTGCCAGCAGCCAAGATCTAATGAATTCACCCCTCCACTTT.

In this sample, this clone turned up once. V gene TRBV9 combines with J gene TRBJ1-2; weak D call: TRBD1 (5 bases). Germline V lookup: CDR1 SGDLS, CDR2 YYNGEE. Trimming cost V 0 bases and J 3 bases, with 12 bases left between them. CDR3 size: 15 residues. CDR3 protein: CASSVEGEGDYGYTF. The CDR3 bases are TGTGCCAGCAGCGTAGAAGGGGAGGGAGACTATGGCTACACCTTC.

The chain links TRBV4-2 to TRBJ2-3, with TRBD1 matching over 8 bases. Germline V gene lookup returns CDR1 LGHNA and CDR2 YNFKEQ. This CDR3 spans 17 amino acids. V lost 1 base and J lost 4; bases outside the gene matches: 10. The CDR3 spells CASSQGSRTGLADTQYF. The CDR3, as DNA: TGTGCCAGCAGCCAAGGGTCCCGGACAGGGTTGGCAGATACGCAGTATTTT.

V usage is TRBV11-2 and J usage is TRBJ2-5; 12 bases map to TRBD2. CDR3 length: 15 residues. Germline CDR1 and CDR2: SGHAT and FQNNGV. Trimming removed 5 bases from V and 5 bases from J; junction bases left unmatched: 6. The CDR3: CASSPLAGGLETQYF. The CDR3 region has the DNA TGTGCCAGCAGCCCCCTAGCGGGAGGGCTGGAGACCCAGTACTTC.

This clone appeared a single time. The gene calls are TRBV27 and TRBJ2-7, with a tentative D call TRBD1 (5 bases). The CDR3 sequence is 15 residues long. Between the trimmed V and J ends, which lost 3 bases and 1 base, there was a span of 13 bases. The V gene's germline CDR1 is MNHEY and CDR2 SMNVEV (reference sequence). This CDR3 reads CASSLLRTKSYEQYF. CDR3 nucleotide sequence: TGTGCCAGCAGTTTGCTACGGACAAAATCCTACGAGCAGTACTTC.